A single T cell receptor beta chain is shown here with its context. This sample was included in a study of blood T cell repertoires in COVID-19. Study details: Some COVID-19 samples were acute and others convalescent; all came from the United States, Italy and Spain. The cDNA or gDNA used as material had been derived from T cells, B-cell-depleted T cells, or PBMCs.

Method: immunoSEQ multiplex PCR; TCRdb's copy keeps in-frame clones and lacks some. The sample carries 50,000 to 65,000 clones, roughly 90% recorded once. Material for sequencing was peripheral blood. This TCR derives from a man aged 45-65 years with active COVID-19.

The DNA for the CDR3 is TGTGCCACCAGCAGAGATCTAACAGCAGGGTACAATGAGCAGTTCTTC. It codes for CATSRDLTAGYNEQFF. The chain uses TRBV15 and TRBJ2-1; perhaps TRBD1 as D (5 bases). CDR1 and CDR2 (germline): LNHNV, YYDKDF (reference sequence). The V end was cut by 0 bases, the J end by 4 bases, with 13 bases between. The CDR3 is 16 amino acids.